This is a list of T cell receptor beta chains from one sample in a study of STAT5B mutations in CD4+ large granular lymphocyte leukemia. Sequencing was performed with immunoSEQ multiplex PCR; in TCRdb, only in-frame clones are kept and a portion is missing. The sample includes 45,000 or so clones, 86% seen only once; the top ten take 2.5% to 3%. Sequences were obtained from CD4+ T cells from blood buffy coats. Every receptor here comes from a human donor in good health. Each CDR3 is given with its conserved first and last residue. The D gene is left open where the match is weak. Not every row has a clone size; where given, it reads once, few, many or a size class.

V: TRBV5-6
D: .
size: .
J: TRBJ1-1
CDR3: CASSRWGFMNTEAFF
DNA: TGTGCCAGCAGCCGTTGGGGTTTCATGAACACTGAAGCTTTCTTT

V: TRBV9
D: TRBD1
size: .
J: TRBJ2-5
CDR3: CASSAGLDRGQETQYF
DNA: TGTGCCAGCAGCGCAGGCTTGGACAGGGGTCAAGAGACCCAGTACTTC

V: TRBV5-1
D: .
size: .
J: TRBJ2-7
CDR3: CASSGSGGSKQYF
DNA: TGCGCCAGCAGCGGTAGTGGCGGGTCAAAGCAGTACTTC

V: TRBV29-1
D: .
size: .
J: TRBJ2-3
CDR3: CSVGGQGSTDTQYF
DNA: TGCAGCGTCGGGGGACAAGGTAGCACAGATACGCAGTATTTT

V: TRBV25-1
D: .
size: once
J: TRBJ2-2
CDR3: CASSLYGELFF
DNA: TGTGCCAGCAGCTTGTACGGGGAGCTGTTTTTT

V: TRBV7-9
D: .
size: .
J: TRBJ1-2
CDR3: CASSLAGQYKYGYTF
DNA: TGTGCCAGCAGCTTAGCAGGACAGTACAAGTATGGCTACACCTTC

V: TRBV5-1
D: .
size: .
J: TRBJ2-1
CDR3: CASSLRTGTGGGYNEQFF
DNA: TGCGCCAGCAGCTTGCGGACTGGAACCGGGGGAGGATACAATGAGCAGTTCTTC

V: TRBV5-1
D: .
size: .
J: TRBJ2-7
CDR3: CASSLASFDEQYF
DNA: TGCGCCAGCAGCTTGGCCTCTTTCGACGAGCAGTACTTC

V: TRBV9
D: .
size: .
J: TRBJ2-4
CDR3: CASSVERARAKNIQYF
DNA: TGTGCCAGCAGCGTAGAGAGGGCGCGGGCCAAAAACATTCAGTACTTC

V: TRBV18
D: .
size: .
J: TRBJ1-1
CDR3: CASSPPGQQRMNTEAFF
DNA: TGTGCCAGCTCACCACCTGGACAGCAGAGGATGAACACTGAAGCTTTCTTT

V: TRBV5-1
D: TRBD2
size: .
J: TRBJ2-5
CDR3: CASSLNWGGSQETQYF
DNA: TGCGCCAGCAGCTTGAATTGGGGCGGGAGTCAAGAGACCCAGTACTTC

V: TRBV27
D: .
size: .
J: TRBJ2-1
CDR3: CASTGRASVEQFF
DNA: TGTGCCAGCACGGGCCGGGCGTCGGTGGAGCAGTTCTTC

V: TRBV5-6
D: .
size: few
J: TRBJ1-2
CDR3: CASRISGYGYTF
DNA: TGTGCCAGCCGTATATCGGGATATGGCTACACCTTC

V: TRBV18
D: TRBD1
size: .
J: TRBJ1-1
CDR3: CASSPPGTAYTEAFF
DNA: TGTGCCAGCTCACCACCCGGGACAGCTTACACTGAAGCTTTCTTT

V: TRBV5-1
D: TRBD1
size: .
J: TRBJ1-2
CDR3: CASSLRVPGQGMEGGYTF
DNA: TGCGCCAGCAGCTTAAGAGTCCCGGGACAGGGTATGGAAGGGGGCTACACCTTC

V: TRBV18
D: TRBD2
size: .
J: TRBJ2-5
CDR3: CASSPPTTSPRETQYF
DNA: TGTGCCAGCTCACCACCGACGACTAGCCCTAGAGAGACCCAGTACTTC

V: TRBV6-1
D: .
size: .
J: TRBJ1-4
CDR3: CASSDRSGREKLFF
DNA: TGTGCCAGCAGTGATCGGTCAGGGCGTGAAAAACTGTTTTTT

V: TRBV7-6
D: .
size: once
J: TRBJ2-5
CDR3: CASSRGTAEETQYF
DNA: TGTGCCAGCAGCCGTGGCACAGCCGAAGAGACCCAGTACTTC

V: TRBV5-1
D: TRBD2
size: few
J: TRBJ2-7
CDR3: CASSLEGGRAWEQYF
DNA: TGCGCCAGCAGCTTGGAAGGCGGGAGGGCCTGGGAGCAGTACTTC

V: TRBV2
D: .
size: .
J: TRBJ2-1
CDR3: CASRSGSYNEQFF
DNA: TGTGCCAGCAGGTCGGGTTCCTACAATGAGCAGTTCTTC

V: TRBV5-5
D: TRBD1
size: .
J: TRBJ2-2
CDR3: CASSYRTGATNTGELFF
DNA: TGTGCCAGCAGCTATAGGACAGGGGCGACAAACACCGGGGAGCTGTTTTTT

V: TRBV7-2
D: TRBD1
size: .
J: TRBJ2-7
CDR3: CASSPSPGTGAHEQYF
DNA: TGTGCCAGCAGCCCTAGTCCCGGGACAGGGGCCCACGAGCAGTACTTC

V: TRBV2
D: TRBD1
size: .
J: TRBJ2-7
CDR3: CASRRDRTSSYEQYF
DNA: TGTGCCAGCCGACGGGACAGGACCAGCTCCTACGAGCAGTACTTC

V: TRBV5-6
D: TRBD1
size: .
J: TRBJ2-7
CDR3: CASSLGFGQGIEQYF
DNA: TGTGCCAGCAGCTTGGGTTTCGGACAGGGGATCGAGCAGTACTTC

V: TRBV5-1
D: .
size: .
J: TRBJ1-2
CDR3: CASSSQGGLYGYTF
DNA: TGCGCCAGCAGCTCCCAAGGGGGGCTCTATGGCTACACCTTC

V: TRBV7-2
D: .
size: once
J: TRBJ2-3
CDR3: CASSLSPGALGSDTQYF
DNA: TGTGCCAGCAGCTTATCTCCGGGAGCCTTAGGCTCAGATACGCAGTATTTT

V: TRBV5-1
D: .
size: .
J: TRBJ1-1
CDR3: CASSLPLEGTEAFF
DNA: TGCGCCAGCAGCTTACCCCTAGAAGGCACTGAAGCTTTCTTT

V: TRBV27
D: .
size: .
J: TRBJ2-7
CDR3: CASSSAPYEQYF
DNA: TGTGCCAGCAGTTCCGCTCCCTACGAGCAGTACTTC

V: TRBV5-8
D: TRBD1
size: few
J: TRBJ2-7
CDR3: CASSLKTGETYEQYF
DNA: TGTGCCAGCAGCTTGAAGACAGGGGAAACCTACGAGCAGTACTTC

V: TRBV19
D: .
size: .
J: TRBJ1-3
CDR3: CASSPFSGTGNTIYF
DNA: TGTGCCAGTAGTCCCTTTTCAGGGACTGGAAACACCATATATTTT

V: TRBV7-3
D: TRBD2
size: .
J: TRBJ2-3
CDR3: CASSPSGGFTDTQYF
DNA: TGTGCCAGCAGCCCTTCGGGAGGGTTCACAGATACGCAGTATTTT

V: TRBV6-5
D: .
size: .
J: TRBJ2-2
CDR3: CASSYSDYTGELFF
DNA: TGTGCCAGCAGTTACTCGGACTACACCGGGGAGCTGTTTTTT

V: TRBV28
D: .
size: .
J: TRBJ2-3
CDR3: CASTRYPTDTQYF
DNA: TGTGCCAGCACGAGGTACCCCACAGATACGCAGTATTTT

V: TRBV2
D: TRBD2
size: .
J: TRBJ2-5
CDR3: CATPGSSGSEETQYF
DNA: TGTGCCACACCCGGGAGTAGCGGGAGTGAAGAGACCCAGTACTTC

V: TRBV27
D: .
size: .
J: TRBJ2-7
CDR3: CASSLLSSGPYEQYF
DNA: TGTGCCAGCAGTTTACTATCCTCCGGTCCCTACGAGCAGTACTTC

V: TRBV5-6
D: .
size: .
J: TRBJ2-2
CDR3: CASSLGGATGELFF
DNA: TGTGCCAGCAGCTTGGGAGGGGCCACCGGGGAGCTGTTTTTT

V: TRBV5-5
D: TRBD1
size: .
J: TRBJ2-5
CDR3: CASSLQGAETQYF
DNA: TGTGCCAGCAGCCTACAGGGGGCAGAGACCCAGTACTTC

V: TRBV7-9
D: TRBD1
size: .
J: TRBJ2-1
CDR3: CASSLSGQGTEQFF
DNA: TGTGCCAGCAGCTTATCCGGACAGGGGACTGAGCAGTTCTTC

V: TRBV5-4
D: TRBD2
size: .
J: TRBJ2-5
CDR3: CAMTKIAGVGETQYF
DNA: TGTGCCATGACCAAGATAGCGGGAGTTGGGGAGACCCAGTACTTC

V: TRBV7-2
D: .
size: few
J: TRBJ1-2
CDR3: CASSLGMSYGYTF
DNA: TGTGCCAGCAGCTTAGGCATGAGCTATGGCTACACCTTC

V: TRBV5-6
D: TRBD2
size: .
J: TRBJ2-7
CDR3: CASSKGLAGTGATEQYF
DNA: TGTGCCAGCAGCAAGGGACTAGCGGGGACAGGGGCTACCGAGCAGTACTTC

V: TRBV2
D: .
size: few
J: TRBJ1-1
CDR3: CASSAVNTEAFF
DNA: TGTGCCAGCAGCGCAGTGAACACTGAAGCTTTCTTT

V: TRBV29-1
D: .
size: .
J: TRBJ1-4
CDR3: CSVEEDYATNEKLFF
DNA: TGCAGCGTTGAAGAAGACTACGCGACTAATGAAAAACTGTTTTTT